This T cell receptor beta chain was recorded in a study of blood T cell repertoires in COVID-19. In the study overall: Some COVID-19 samples were acute and others convalescent; all came from the United States, Italy and Spain.

Enrollees, about 18 to 90 years old, lived in 25 or so US areas. In the 2 weeks before study entry, exposed participants met a COVID-19 case, which was PCR-confirmed or clinician-diagnosed. As handled by the study authors: The authors estimated nucleated cell counts from reference gene primer amplification. The repertoire was sequenced with immunoSEQ multiplex PCR; TCRdb's copy has only in-frame clones and lacks some. V and J calls and clone size are copied from that table; D and trimming were computed from the DNA. The sample has more than 300,000 clones, 90% to 95% seen once. The CDR3 loop spans 12 amino acids. V dropped 5 bases and J dropped 5 bases, with 9 bases sitting between them. The germline CDR1 and CDR2 sequences are SEHNR and FQNEAQ (reference sequence).

The sequenced sample consisted of PBMCs or T cells enriched from blood (not recorded which). The sequence came from a woman aged 35 to 49 who had been exposed to COVID-19. V is TRBV7-9 and J is TRBJ1-2; TRBD1 might be the D (6 bases). CDR3 protein: CASSKQGYGYTF. CDR3 in DNA: TGTGCCAGCAGCAAACAGGGTTATGGCTACACCTTC.